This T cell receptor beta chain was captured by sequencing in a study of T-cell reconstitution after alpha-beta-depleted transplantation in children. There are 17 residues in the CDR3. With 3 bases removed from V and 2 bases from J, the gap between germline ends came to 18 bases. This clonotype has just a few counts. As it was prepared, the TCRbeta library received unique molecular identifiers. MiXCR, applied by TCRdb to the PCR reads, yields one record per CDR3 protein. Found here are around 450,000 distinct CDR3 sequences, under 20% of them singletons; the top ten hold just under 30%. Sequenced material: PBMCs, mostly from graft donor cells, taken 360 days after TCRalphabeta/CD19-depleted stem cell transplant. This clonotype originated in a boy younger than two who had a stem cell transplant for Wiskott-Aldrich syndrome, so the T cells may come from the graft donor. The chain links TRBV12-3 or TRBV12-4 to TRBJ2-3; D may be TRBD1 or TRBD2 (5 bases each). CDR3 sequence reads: CASSFWGTATTTDTQYF. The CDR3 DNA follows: TGTGCCAGCAGTTTTTGGGGGACCGCGACGACCACAGATACGCAGTATTTT.